This passage covers 26 T cell receptor beta chains from one sample sequenced in a study of technical replicates of blood from a handful of donors. The assay was immunoSEQ multiplex PCR, and TCRdb's table has in-frame clones only and misses some. The sample lists 100,000 or so clones; over 95% were seen once. Sequenced sample: T cells isolated from PBMCs. The receptors originated from a human donor in good health.

This chain connects TRBV28 to TRBJ1-2, with TRBD1 identical over 8 bases. Germline V gene lookup returns CDR1 MDHEN and CDR2 SYDVKM. V shed 6 bases and J 8 bases; nucleotides not matched to a gene: 29. The CDR3 is 20 residues long. CDR3 DNA: TGTGCCAGCAGCGGGTATATGGAGCAGGGGGCTCTACAGTTCAGGAGGGGCTACACCTTC. It encodes CASSGYMEQGALQFRRGYTF.

This rearrangement joins TRBV5-4 to TRBJ1-5; D call uncertain. CDR1 and CDR2 from the germline V gene are SGHNT and YYREEE (reference sequence). The V end lost 0 bases, the J end lost 5 bases, and 18 bases lay between the germline ends. CDR3 size: 17 residues. The CDR3 spells CASSLAGGETLDQPQHF. The DNA of the CDR3 is TGTGCCAGCAGCTTGGCCGGCGGCGAGACGCTTGATCAGCCCCAGCATTTT.

CDR3 sequence reads: CASTGRGTAGELFF. The CDR3 DNA reads TGCGCCAGCACGGGGCGGGGGACGGCCGGGGAGCTGTTTTTT. The J gene is TRBJ2-2, the V gene TRBV5-1, with 7 bases that match TRBD2. The J segment lost 6 bases and the V segment lost 6 bases, leaving 8 bases of the junction unmatched. The CDR3 has 14 residues. Germline loops: CDR1 SGHRS, CDR2 YFSETQ.

This sequence joins TRBV6-5 and TRBJ2-5; tentatively, D is TRBD2 (6 bases). Germline lookup yields CDR1 MNHEY and CDR2 SVGAGI. CDR3 length equals 14 residues. Trimming shortened V by 1 base and J by 5 bases, and 11 bases separated the two germline ends. The CDR3 spells CASSYYGAGETQYF. In nucleotides, the CDR3 is TGTGCCAGCAGTTACTACGGGGCGGGGGAGACCCAGTACTTC.

The V gene is TRBV29-1, the J gene TRBJ2-3; maybe TRBD1 (5 bases). V shed 4 bases and J shed 1 base, with 12 bases lying between them. The CDR3 loop spans 14 amino acids. The germline gives CDR1 SQVTM, CDR2 ANQGSEA. The CDR3 DNA reads as TGCAGCGTTGGGGGCGCTTACCGCACAGATACGCAGTATTTT. This encodes CSVGGAYRTDTQYF.

The chain uses TRBV6-5 and TRBJ2-1; 16 bases map to TRBD2. The CDR3 is made up of 16 amino acids. The germline V gene has CDR1 MNHEY and CDR2 SVGAGI. Germline trimming cut 4 bases from V and 9 bases from J; bases unmatched to any gene: 6. The CDR3 DNA follows: TGTGCCAGCAGTTTGGGACTAGCGGGAGGGCAATTTGAGCAGTTCTTC. Amino acid sequence: CASSLGLAGGQFEQFF.

This rearrangement joins TRBV2 to TRBJ1-2; no clear D. Per the germline V gene, CDR1 is SNHLY and CDR2 is FYNNEI. The CDR3 contains 13 residues. The V gene lost 3 bases and the J gene lost 5 bases, with 10 bases spanning the gap. The CDR3 protein is CASSDVAGYGYTF. The CDR3 nucleotides read TGTGCCAGCAGTGACGTGGCGGGTTATGGCTACACCTTC.

This sequence joins TRBV6-6 and TRBJ2-6; perhaps TRBD1 as D (6 bases). Trimming cost V 6 bases and J 0 bases, with 12 bases left between them. There are 16 residues in the CDR3. The germline V gene has CDR1 MNHNY and CDR2 SVGAGI (reference sequence). CDR3 amino acids: CASRVDSPSGANVLTF. The CDR3 DNA is TGTGCCAGCAGAGTGGACAGTCCCTCTGGGGCCAACGTCCTGACTTTC.

The V and J genes are TRBV18 and TRBJ2-1; TRBD2 aligns across 8 bases. The CDR3 spans 15 residues. The V segment lost 6 bases and the J segment 0 bases; nucleotides outside the gene matches: 4. Per germline, CDR1 KGHSH and CDR2 LQKENI. CDR3 nucleotides: TGTGCCAGCTCGGTACTAGCGGACTCCTACAATGAGCAGTTCTTC. Translation: CASSVLADSYNEQFF.

J is TRBJ2-1 and V is TRBV16; 10 nucleotides agree with TRBD1. With V trimmed by 0 bases and J by 2 bases, 1 base remained unmatched. The CDR3 has 16 residues. CDR1 and CDR2 (germline): KGHSY, FQNENV. CDR3 region: CASSQSGQGTYNEQFF. CDR3 bases: TGTGCCAGCAGCCAATCGGGACAGGGGACCTACAATGAGCAGTTCTTC.

This rearrangement joins TRBV13 to TRBJ1-6; 9 bases agree with TRBD1. V lost 3 bases to trimming and J lost 6 bases; unmatched junction nucleotides: 3. The CDR3 extends over 15 amino acids. The germline V gene encodes CDR1 PRHDT and CDR2 FYEKMQ (reference sequence). The CDR3 spells CASSFPGQGNSPLHF. The CDR3 bases are TGTGCCAGCAGCTTTCCGGGACAGGGTAATTCACCCCTCCACTTT.

The CDR3 protein is CASSRLVQETQYF. DNA for the CDR3: TGTGCCAGCAGCAGACTAGTTCAAGAGACCCAGTACTTC. The genes are TRBV6-1 and TRBJ2-5; D is perhaps TRBD2 (6 bases). Germline values: CDR1 MNHNS, CDR2 SASEGT. The CDR3 runs 13 residues. V shed 6 bases and J shed 2 bases, with 10 bases lying between them.

The chain recombines TRBV5-1 with TRBJ2-1; 8 nucleotides align to TRBD2. The J segment lost 5 bases and the V segment lost 2 bases, leaving 6 bases of the junction unmatched. CDR1 SGHRS and CDR2 YFSETQ come from the germline V gene. The CDR3 contains 15 residues. CDR3 loop: CASSFSAGANNEQFF. CDR3 coding DNA: TGCGCCAGCAGCTTTTCAGCGGGAGCCAACAATGAGCAGTTCTTC.

This clone was recorded once. V usage is TRBV7-9 and J usage is TRBJ1-3; no reliable D call. The length of the CDR3 is 18 residues. V lost 6 bases to trimming and J lost 0 bases, with 21 bases between them. Germline values: CDR1 SEHNR, CDR2 FQNEAQ (reference sequence). CDR3 residues: CASRYSPGRHLSGNTIYF. The CDR3 DNA is TGTGCCAGCAGATACTCCCCGGGGAGGCACCTCTCTGGAAACACCATATATTTT.

The chain couples TRBV27 to TRBJ2-3; D call uncertain. CDR1 and CDR2 (germline): MNHEY, SMNVEV (reference sequence). The CDR3 sequence is 13 residues long. Trimming left V 5 bases short and J 5 bases short, with 11 bases between. CDR3 region: CASSPPVIDTQYF. In DNA form, the CDR3 reads TGTGCCAGCAGTCCCCCCGTAATAGATACGCAGTATTTT.

The chain links TRBV6-1 to TRBJ2-3; TRBD1 agrees at 9 bases. J gave up 4 bases and V 3 bases, and 2 bases lay outside the gene matches. Germline V lookup: CDR1 MNHNS, CDR2 SASEGT. CDR3 size: 14 residues. CDR3 in amino acids: CASSDRTGADTQYF. CDR3 DNA: TGTGCCAGCAGTGATCGGACAGGGGCAGATACGCAGTATTTT.

With respect to this clone: The CDR3 carries no conserved terminal phenylalanine or tryptophan, so it likely arises from a read error. The DNA is left out, because the CDR3 cannot be placed on it with certainty; the CDR3 is given as TCRdb lists it. This chain uses TRBV19 with TRBJ1-3. CDR1 LNHDA and CDR2 SQIVND come from the germline V gene (reference sequence). The CDR3 is made up of 10 amino acids, end residues included. The chain's CDR3 is CASTLWRKKE.

The chain has TRBV21-1 and TRBJ1-5; the DNA was not compared with TRBD1, the D call given in the table. TRBV21-1 is shown as a pseudogene. The length of the CDR3 is 14 residues. The CDR3 loop is CASPRDRRNQPQHF. CDR3 DNA sequence: TGTGCCAGCCCCCGGGACAGAAGAAATCAGCCCCAGCATTTT.

This clone was recorded once. The V call is TRBV6-1, the J call TRBJ1-2; D is unresolved. The CDR3 covers 13 residues. V shed 0 bases and J shed 8 bases, with 10 bases lying between them. The germline V gene encodes CDR1 MNHNS and CDR2 SASEGT. The CDR3 DNA is TGTGCCAGCAGTGAAGCTTACGGTAGCGGCTACACCTTC. Its protein is CASSEAYGSGYTF.

The chain employs TRBV5-1 and TRBJ2-1, with TRBD2 matching over 7 bases. V dropped 1 base and J dropped 7; count of bases not matched to a gene: 8. The CDR3 contains 15 residues. CDR1 and CDR2 from the germline V gene are SGHRS and YFSETQ. Here the CDR3 DNA reads TGCGCCAGCAGCTTGAGCGGGACGGCGTGGAATGAGCAGTTCTTC. Residues: CASSLSGTAWNEQFF.

The chain is built from TRBV4-1 and TRBJ2-5; 7 nucleotides line up with TRBD2. Germline V gene data show CDR1 as MGHRA and CDR2 as YSYEKL. After removal of 6 bases from V and 1 base from J, the junction contained 11 bases not matched to a gene. The CDR3 has 16 amino acids. CDR3 region: CASRSVGGGTQETQYF. The CDR3, as DNA: TGCGCCAGCAGAAGTGTGGGCGGGGGTACCCAAGAGACCCAGTACTTC.

The rearrangement uses TRBV6-5 and TRBJ2-2, with a tentative D call TRBD2 (5 bases). The CDR3 length is 15 residues. Per germline, CDR1 MNHEY and CDR2 SVGAGI. V lost 0 bases to trimming and J lost 5 bases, with 10 bases between them. CDR3 region: CASSYSWTGTGELFF. In DNA, the CDR3 is TGTGCCAGCAGTTACTCCTGGACGGGAACCGGGGAGCTGTTTTTT.

This chain connects TRBV5-6 to TRBJ2-2, with 10 bases identical to TRBD2. This CDR3 is 17 amino acids long. V lost 0 bases to trimming and J lost 6 bases; unmatched junction nucleotides: 8. CDR1 and CDR2 from the germline V gene are SGHDT and YYEEEE. DNA for the CDR3: TGTGCCAGCAGCTTGGAGCTTAGCGGGAGGCCCCCCGGGGAGCTGTTTTTT. Translating it yields CASSLELSGRPPGELFF. Combining the CDR3 with reference TRBV5-6 and TRBJ2-2 gives the whole variable domain DAGVTQSPTHLIKTRGQQVTLRCSPKSGHDTVSWYQQALGQGPQFIFQYYEEEERQRGNFPDRFSGHQFPNYSSELNVNALLLGDSALYLCASSLELSGRPPGELFFGEGSRLTVL.

The chain carries TRBV11-3 and TRBJ1-1; D is perhaps TRBD1 (5 bases). The CDR3 consists of 15 residues. Trimming removed 5 bases from V and 3 bases from J, with 16 bases in between. The germline V gene encodes CDR1 SGHNT and CDR2 YENEEA. The CDR3 sequence is CASSLGGGTYTEAFF. CDR3 coding DNA: TGTGCCAGCAGCCTCGGTGGGGGGACCTACACTGAAGCTTTCTTT.

The V gene is TRBV11-3, the J gene TRBJ1-3; tentatively, D is TRBD1 (6 bases). Between the trimmed V and J ends, which lost 2 bases and 5 bases, there was a span of 19 bases. The CDR3 consists of 17 residues. The germline V gene has CDR1 SGHNT and CDR2 YENEEA. The CDR3 is CASSLPGQRDPRNTIYF. The CDR3 DNA reads TGTGCCAGCAGCTTACCCGGACAGCGGGATCCTCGAAACACCATATATTTT.

The V and J genes are TRBV18 and TRBJ2-3, with TRBD2 identical over 9 bases. V lost 1 base to trimming and J lost 0 bases; unmatched junction nucleotides: 2. Germline assignment: CDR1 KGHSH and CDR2 LQKENI. The CDR3 runs 16 residues. Here the CDR3 reads CASSPQGLASTDTQYF. Here the CDR3 DNA reads TGTGCCAGCTCACCACAAGGACTAGCGAGCACAGATACGCAGTATTTT. Combining the CDR3 with reference TRBV18 and TRBJ2-3 gives the whole variable domain NAGVMQNPRHLVRRRGQEARLRCSPMKGHSHVYWYRQLPEEGLKFMVYLQKENIIDESGMPKERFSAEFPKEGPSILRIQQVVRGDSAAYFCASSPQGLASTDTQYFGPGTRLTVL.